The 20 T cell receptor beta chains below come from one sample, sequenced in a study of T cell responses to AZD1222 COVID-19 vaccine. This table comes from immunoSEQ multiplex PCR, and its TCRdb copy is limited to in-frame clones, with some not included. The data show more than 85,000 clones, 70% to 85% seen once. Specimen: peripheral blood, collected on day 0 of AZD1222 vaccination. The receptors were sampled from an adult in good health.

V is TRBV18 and J is TRBJ1-5; no definite D call. Germline assignment: CDR1 KGHSH and CDR2 LQKENI. CDR3 size: 14 residues. V lost 6 bases, J lost 9 bases, and 18 bases lay in between. The DNA for the CDR3 is TGTGCCAGCTCCCAGGCCGGAGAGGGCATGCCCCAGCATTTT. This codes for CASSQAGEGMPQHF.

The rearrangement uses TRBV28 and TRBJ2-1; TRBD1 might be the D (5 bases). Germline lookup yields CDR1 MDHEN and CDR2 SYDVKM. Deletions cut 6 bases from V and 0 bases from J, with 15 bases between. This CDR3 has 16 amino acids. CDR3 sequence (DNA): TGTGCCAGCAGCAGGACACGCCGTTTCTCCTACAATGAGCAGTTCTTC. Its protein product is CASSRTRRFSYNEQFF.

This clone is categorized as medium-sized. CDR3 DNA sequence: TGTGCCTGGAGCTCGCTCGGCTATGGCTACACCTTC. It specifies CAWSSLGYGYTF. The chain combines TRBV30 with TRBJ1-2; D is undetermined. Deletions cut 3 bases from V and 4 bases from J, with 9 bases between. CDR3 size: 12 residues. Per the germline V gene, CDR1 is GTSNPN and CDR2 is SVGIG (reference sequence).

The chain employs TRBV18 and TRBJ1-5, with no clear D. V was cut by 3 bases and J by 0 bases, with 9 bases left in between. Germline V lookup: CDR1 KGHSH, CDR2 LQKENI. The CDR3 is made up of 15 amino acids. CDR3 region: CASSPRHDSNQPQHF. CDR3 in DNA: TGTGCCAGCTCACCTAGACACGATAGCAATCAGCCCCAGCATTTT.

J is TRBJ2-7 and V is TRBV19; D is unclear. Trimming stripped 6 bases from V and 1 base from J, with 10 bases between. CDR1 is LNHDA and CDR2 is SQIVND in the germline V gene (reference sequence). This CDR3 is 13 amino acids long. For the CDR3, the DNA is TGTGCCAGTAGCCGAGAGCGATCCTACGAGCAGTACTTC. Translated, it gives CASSRERSYEQYF.

This clone was detected only once. The V and J genes are TRBV21-1 and TRBJ1-6. TRBV21-1 is classified as a pseudogene. This CDR3 has 15 residues. DNA of the CDR3: TGTGCCAGCAGCAAAGTTGGGGCCTATAATTCACCCCTCCACTTT. Its protein product is CASSKVGAYNSPLHF.

In its sample, this clone was seen many times. The rearrangement joins TRBV28 to TRBJ2-7; TRBD1 aligns across 9 bases. Germline V gene lookup returns CDR1 MDHEN and CDR2 SYDVKM. The V gene end was trimmed by 5 bases and the J gene end by 1 base; junction bases not matched to a gene: 6. This CDR3 is 15 amino acids long. The CDR3 sequence: CASSQYGTGSYEQYF. In nucleotides, the CDR3 is TGTGCCAGCAGTCAATACGGGACAGGGTCCTACGAGCAGTACTTC.

V and J are TRBV28 and TRBJ2-5; D is unresolved. Trimming removed 4 bases from V and 5 bases from J, with 11 bases in between. The length of the CDR3 is 13 residues. The germline V gene encodes CDR1 MDHEN and CDR2 SYDVKM. The CDR3 nucleotides read TGTGCCAGCAGTTCCCCGGCTATGGAGACCCAGTACTTC. Translated, it gives CASSSPAMETQYF. Complete variable domain (other parts from reference TRBV28 and TRBJ2-5): DVKVTQSSRYLVKRTGEKVFLECVQDMDHENMFWYRQDPGLGLRLIYFSYDVKMKEKGDIPEGYSVSREKKERFSLILESASTNQTSMYLCASSSPAMETQYFGPGTRLLVL.

This sequence joins TRBV5-1 and TRBJ1-1, with TRBD1 matching 7 bases. Germline V gene lookup returns CDR1 SGHRS and CDR2 YFSETQ. CDR3 size: 15 residues. V shed 4 bases, J shed 2 bases, and the junction held 8 bases outside the gene matches. CDR3 amino acids: CASSPLSGGNTEAFF. CDR3 nucleotide sequence: TGCGCCAGCAGCCCCCTATCAGGGGGTAACACTGAAGCTTTCTTT.

The chain has TRBV27 and TRBJ1-6, with D possibly matching TRBD1 (5 bases). This CDR3 comprises 17 residues. Germline lookup yields CDR1 MNHEY and CDR2 SMNVEV (reference sequence). The CDR3 is CATSQARASVNNSPLHF. In DNA, the CDR3 is TGTGCGACAAGTCAGGCCAGGGCGTCTGTTAATAATTCACCCCTCCACTTT.

This sequence joins TRBV16 and TRBJ1-1, with D tentatively TRBD1 (6 bases). Trimming took 0 bases from V and 5 from J, leaving 10 bases between them. This CDR3 is built from 14 residues. Germline values: CDR1 KGHSY, CDR2 FQNENV. The CDR3 bases are TGTGCCAGCAGCCAATCTCAGGGGTTAACTGAAGCTTTCTTT. This codes for CASSQSQGLTEAFF.

The CDR3 here is CASSLRTGEYKLFF. CDR3 nucleotides: TGTGCCAGCAGCTTGAGGACAGGAGAGTATAAACTGTTTTTT. The chain uses TRBV7-2 and TRBJ1-4, with TRBD1 identical over 7 bases. CDR1 is SGHTA and CDR2 is FQGNSA in the germline V gene. After removal of 3 bases from V and 11 bases from J, the junction contained 9 bases not matched to a gene. This CDR3 has 14 residues.

The gene calls are TRBV2 and TRBJ2-3, with D possibly TRBD2 on 6 matching bases. Looked up from germline, CDR1 is SNHLY and CDR2 is FYNNEI. Trimming stripped 6 bases from V and 1 base from J, with 23 bases between. The CDR3 contains 18 residues. The CDR3 region has the DNA TGTGCCAGCAGGGCCCCCAACGCGGGATGGGTGGGCACAGATACGCAGTATTTT. It yields the protein CASRAPNAGWVGTDTQYF. Full variable domain (outside the CDR3, taken from reference TRBV2 and TRBJ2-3): EPEVTQTPSHQVTQMGQEVILRCVPISNHLYFYWYRQILGQKVEFLVSFYNNEISEKSEIFDDQFSVERPDGSNFTLKIRSTKLEDSAMYFCASRAPNAGWVGTDTQYFGPGTRLTVL.

The V gene is TRBV7-2, the J gene TRBJ2-1, with D hard to call. Trimming removed 1 base from V and 4 bases from J, with 8 bases in between. The germline CDR1 and CDR2 sequences are SGHTA and FQGNSA. The CDR3 covers 14 residues. The CDR3 nucleotides read TGTGCCAGCAGCTTAGGGATAGAGTACAATGAGCAGTTCTTC. It is translated as CASSLGIEYNEQFF.

The V gene is TRBV6-9, the J gene TRBJ2-1; 7 bases fit TRBD2. CDR3 size: 16 residues. V shed 0 bases, J shed 5 bases, and the junction held 7 bases outside the gene matches. Germline V lookup: CDR1 MNHGY, CDR2 SVAAGI. CDR3 residues: CASSYSTWSGDNEQFF. The DNA of the CDR3 is TGTGCCAGCAGTTATTCAACCTGGAGCGGGGACAATGAGCAGTTCTTC.

The chain links TRBV10-2 to TRBJ1-1; TRBD1 is a possible D gene (5 bases). V was cut by 6 bases and J by 3 bases, with 11 bases left in between. This CDR3 is 13 amino acids long. Germline V gene sequence: CDR1 WSHSY, CDR2 SAAADI. This CDR3 is CASRQMGDTEAFF. The CDR3 nucleotides read TGCGCCAGCAGACAAATGGGGGACACTGAAGCTTTCTTT.

The chain is built from TRBV5-5 and TRBJ1-2; D unresolved. Trimming pared 5 bases from V and 0 bases from J, leaving 8 bases between. Germline V lookup: CDR1 SGHKS, CDR2 YYEKEE (reference sequence). The CDR3 has 13 amino acids. The CDR3 is CASSYHPNYGYTF. CDR3 DNA sequence: TGTGCCAGCAGTTACCATCCTAACTATGGCTACACCTTC.

In its sample, this clone was seen a few times. V gene TRBV19 combines with J gene TRBJ2-7; 12 nucleotides line up with TRBD2. J was trimmed by 2 bases and V by 5 bases; bases with no gene match: 4. Germline assignment: CDR1 LNHDA and CDR2 SQIVND (reference sequence). The CDR3 is 15 amino acids. CDR3 in amino acids: CASSGLAGNTYEQYF. CDR3 DNA sequence: TGTGCCAGTAGTGGACTAGCGGGAAACACCTACGAGCAGTACTTC.

The chain uses TRBV3-1 (or the pseudogene TRBV3-2) and TRBJ2-7, with D perhaps matching TRBD1 or TRBD2 (5 bases each). Germline loops: CDR1 LGHDT, CDR2 YNNKEL (reference sequence). This CDR3 spans 13 amino acids. V dropped 4 bases and J dropped 3 bases, with 10 bases sitting between them. The CDR3 region has the DNA TGTGCCAGCAGCCCCGGGGCGAGCTACGAGCAGTACTTC. It translates to CASSPGASYEQYF.

This sequence joins TRBV29-1 and TRBJ2-7; 11 nucleotides match TRBD1. The length of the CDR3 is 14 residues. V lost 7 bases and J lost 4; bases outside the gene matches: 9. Looked up from germline, CDR1 is SQVTM and CDR2 is ANQGSEA. CDR3 sequence (DNA): TGCAGCGCACGGGACAGGGGGATATCTTACGAGCAGTACTTC. Residues: CSARDRGISYEQYF.